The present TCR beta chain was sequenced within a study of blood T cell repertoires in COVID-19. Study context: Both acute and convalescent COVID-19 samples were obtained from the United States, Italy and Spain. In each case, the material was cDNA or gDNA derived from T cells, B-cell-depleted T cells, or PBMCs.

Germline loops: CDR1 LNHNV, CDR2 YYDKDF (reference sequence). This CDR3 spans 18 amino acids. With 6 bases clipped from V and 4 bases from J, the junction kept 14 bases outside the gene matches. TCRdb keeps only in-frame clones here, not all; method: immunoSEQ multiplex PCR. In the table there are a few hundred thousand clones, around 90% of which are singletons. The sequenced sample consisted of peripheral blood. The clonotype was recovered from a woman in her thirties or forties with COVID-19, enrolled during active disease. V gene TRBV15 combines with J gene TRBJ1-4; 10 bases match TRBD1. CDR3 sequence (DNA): TGTGCCACCAGGCGAACCGGGACAGGGGAATTTTATAATGAAAAACTGTTTTTT. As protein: CATRRTGTGEFYNEKLFF.